The following is a T cell receptor beta chain sequence with its context. Its antigen is not identified. These data are taken from a study of blood T cells in healthy people across ages. The CDR3 runs to 13 residues. V was shortened by 0 bases and J by 4 bases, with 7 bases between the two germline ends. CDR1 is MNHNY, CDR2 SVGAGI, per germline (reference sequence). The study, taken as a whole, reports: PBMCs were not sorted, which prevented a conclusive comparison of naive versus antigen-experienced cells.

A sample-barcoded 5' primer and a J-beta primer mix were used in a second PCR of roughly 6 to 11 cycles. TCRdb processed the 5' RACE reads anew with MiXCR; each CDR3 protein has one entry. This sample yields 700,000 to 850,000 distinct CDR3 sequences, of which approximately 35% are seen a single time; roughly 13% belongs to the top ten. The receptor comes from a man between 18 and 29 years old in good health. The sequencing input was blood. V usage is TRBV6-6 and J usage is TRBJ2-7; D call uncertain. The CDR3 nucleotides read TGTGCCAGCAGTTACTCGACACGATACGAGCAGTACTTC. Translation: CASSYSTRYEQYF.